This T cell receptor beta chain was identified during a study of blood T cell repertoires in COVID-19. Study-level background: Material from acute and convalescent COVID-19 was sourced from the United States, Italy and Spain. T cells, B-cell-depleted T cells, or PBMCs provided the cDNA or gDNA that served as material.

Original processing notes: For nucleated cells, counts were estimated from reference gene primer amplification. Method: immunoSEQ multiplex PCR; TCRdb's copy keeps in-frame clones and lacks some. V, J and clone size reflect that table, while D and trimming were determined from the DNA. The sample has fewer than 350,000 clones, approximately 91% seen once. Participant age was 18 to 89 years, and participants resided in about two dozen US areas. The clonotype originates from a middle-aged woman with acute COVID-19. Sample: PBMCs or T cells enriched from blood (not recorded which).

This chain's CDR3 is CASSEWEGRLDQQYF. The CDR3 nucleotides are TGTGCCAGCAGTGAATGGGAGGGTAGACTAGATCAGCAGTACTTC. The chain recombines TRBV25-1 with TRBJ2-7; 7 bases map to TRBD2. CDR1 is MGHDK, CDR2 SYGVNS, per germline. This CDR3 contains 15 residues. Losses at the gene ends were 1 base for V and 8 bases for J; bases not matched to a gene: 11.